The subject of this entry is one T cell receptor (beta chain). No antigen is known for it. V lost 0 bases, J lost 6 bases, and 5 bases stayed unmatched. This CDR3 has 16 amino acids. Germline V gene sequence: CDR1 ENHRY, CDR2 SYGVKD. The sample comes from a study of T cell responses to AZD1222 COVID-19 vaccine. Points from the study as a whole: Distributed over spike, vaccine-associated CD4 TCRs predominated at 160-218 and 743-854. No repertoire was sampled before or during the peak T cell response, only after it.

Here immunoSEQ multiplex PCR was the method, and the copy in TCRdb shows in-frame clones only, minus some. The sample holds about 150,000 clones, 70% to 90% seen once. The source is an adult who had recovered from COVID-19. V usage is TRBV10-3 and J usage is TRBJ2-2; 9 nucleotides line up with TRBD2. The sequenced sample was peripheral blood, obtained after recovery from COVID-19. The CDR3 protein is CAISESSSGSSGELFF. Written as DNA, the CDR3 is TGTGCCATCAGTGAGTCCAGTAGCGGGAGTTCCGGGGAGCTGTTTTTT.